The subject of this entry is one T cell receptor beta chain. These data originate in a study of T cell changes during pregnancy in multiple sclerosis. Measured with immunoSEQ multiplex PCR; TCRdb has only the in-frame clones, and not every one. This sample has about 64,000 clones, with around 90% found just once. V trimming: 4 bases; J trimming: 3 bases; junction bases outside the gene matches: 9. This CDR3 is 15 amino acids long. Germline lookup yields CDR1 SGHNT and CDR2 YYREEE (reference sequence). The receptor's source is a female donor in good health, enrolled as a control in a pregnancy study. The starting material was peripheral blood, obtained in the third trimester of pregnancy. J is TRBJ1-2 and V is TRBV5-4, with 7 nucleotides matching TRBD1. The CDR3 coding sequence is TGTGCCAGCAGCACGGGGCTGGGGACAGACTATGGCTACACCTTC. Encoded protein: CASSTGLGTDYGYTF.